This T cell receptor beta chain was captured in a study of blood T cell repertoires in COVID-19. It was during active infection that Seattle patients were enrolled and then longitudinally followed. Profiling relied on immunoSEQ multiplex PCR, and the TCRdb table lists in-frame clones only, not all of them. The sample carries about 49,000 clones, 87% recorded once. CDR3 length: 15 residues. Trimming cost V 5 bases and J 0 bases, with 10 bases left between them. Germline V gene lookup returns CDR1 SEHNR and CDR2 FQNEAQ (reference sequence). This chain uses TRBV7-9 with TRBJ1-4, with a possible D match to TRBD1 (5 bases). This clonotype was sampled from a woman of 80 years or more with COVID-19, enrolled during active disease. The sample consisted of peripheral blood. This CDR3 reads CASSPDRPTNEKLFF. In DNA, the CDR3 is TGTGCCAGCAGCCCAGACAGACCAACTAATGAAAAACTGTTTTTT.